A single sample is the source of the 7 T cell receptor beta chains below, sequenced in a study of blood T cells in healthy people across ages. A second 7 to 11 cycle PCR used barcoded and J-beta primers. TCRdb processed the 5' RACE reads anew with MiXCR; each CDR3 protein has one entry. The table lists about 650,000 distinct CDR3 sequences, around 32% of them singletons. Sequenced: blood. These receptor sequences come from a woman aged 80 or over in good health.

This clonotype was seen ten or more times. J is TRBJ2-3 and V is TRBV20-1; no clear D. Germline V gene data show CDR1 as DFQATT and CDR2 as SNEGSKA (reference sequence). Trimming cost V 5 bases and J 2 bases, with 5 bases left between them. This CDR3 is 11 amino acids long. Here the CDR3 DNA reads TGCAGTGCTGCCGACACAGATACGCAGTATTTT. This sequence encodes CSAADTDTQYF.

There are many counts of this clonotype. The chain couples TRBV10-3 to TRBJ2-2, with D possibly TRBD1 on 6 matching bases. The CDR3 contains 15 residues. The germline gives CDR1 ENHRY, CDR2 SYGVKD. The V and J ends lost 0 bases and 9 bases respectively, with 14 bases between them. CDR3 nucleotide sequence: TGTGCCATCAGTGAGTCGGACAGTACGACCCGGGAGCTGTTTTTT. Encoded protein: CAISESDSTTRELFF.

This chain joins TRBV9 and TRBJ2-3, with D possibly TRBD2 on 6 matching bases. Trimming cost V 0 bases and J 0 bases, with 14 bases left between them. The CDR3 consists of 17 residues. Looked up from germline, CDR1 is SGDLS and CDR2 is YYNGEE. The DNA of the CDR3 is TGTGCCAGCAGCGTAGGAGGGCGGGGACCTAGCACAGATACGCAGTATTTT. It is translated as CASSVGGRGPSTDTQYF.

Concerning this clonotype: An end of the junction does not agree with germline; a read error may underlie this. The chain links TRBV6-1 to TRBJ2-2; the D gene is possibly TRBD1 (6 bases). CDR3 size: 14 residues. Germline CDR1 MNHNS, CDR2 SASEGT. The CDR3 nucleotides are TGTGCCAGTACAGGGTACGCGAACACCGGGGAGCTGTGTTTT. The encoded protein is CASTGYANTGELCF.

Turning to this clonotype: The junction shows a germline mismatch at one end, possibly a read error. V gene TRBV12-3 or TRBV12-4 combines with J gene TRBJ2-3, with D unresolved. CDR3 length: 12 residues. CDR3 DNA sequence: TGTGCCAGCAGTTTAGGACCCGATACGGAGTATTTT. Translating it yields CASSLGPDTEYF.

This clonotype has at least ten counts. This chain joins TRBV7-2 and TRBJ2-1; 10 nucleotides line up with TRBD2. Unmatched junction bases numbered 3, after V lost 1 base and J lost 3 bases. The germline CDR1 and CDR2 sequences are SGHTA and FQGNSA. CDR3 length: 16 amino acids. CDR3 loop: CASSLGSGGVYNEQFF. Here the CDR3 DNA reads TGTGCCAGCAGCTTAGGCAGCGGGGGGGTCTACAATGAGCAGTTCTTC.

This clonotype was detected only once. One end of the junction fails to match germline, which may point to a read error. The gene calls are TRBV12-3 or TRBV12-4 and TRBJ2-3; 8 bases map to TRBD2. The CDR3 is 15 amino acids. The CDR3 DNA reads as TGTGCCAGCAGCTGGGGACTAGAGAGAGCAGATGCGCAGTATTTT. Amino acid sequence: CASSWGLERADAQYF.